The clone carrying this T cell receptor (beta chain) was detected a few times. Sequencing used immunoSEQ multiplex PCR; TCRdb keeps in-frame clones, though not all of them. The data contain approximately 300,000 clones, 70% to 90% of them singletons. The source of the sample is a study of Ad26.COV2.S vaccination and SARS-CoV-2 variants. This CDR3 spans 15 amino acids. Germline assignment: CDR1 SEHNR and CDR2 FQNEAQ (reference sequence). Trimming cost V 3 bases and J 0 bases, with 11 bases left between them. Treatment noted: around 19 received Ad26.COV2.S at low or high dose, single or two shots; five or six received placebo; per-sample allocation not given. The study sampled participants on day 63 after the first vaccine or placebo injection.

This clonotype was obtained from a person between 18 and 65 years old who received the Ad26.COV2.S COVID-19 vaccine or a placebo. This chain links TRBV7-9 with TRBJ1-2, with D uncertain. The material was peripheral blood, obtained in a trial of Ad26.COV2.S vaccine versus placebo. The DNA for the CDR3 is TGTGCCAGCAGCTTTAGCAGGCTCACTAACTATGGCTACACCTTC. Translated, it gives CASSFSRLTNYGYTF. Full variable domain (missing parts from reference TRBV7-9 and TRBJ1-2): DTGVSQNPRHKITKRGQNVTFRCDPISEHNRLYWYRQTLGQGPEFLTYFQNEAQLEKSRLLSDRFSAERPKGSFSTLEIQRTEQGDSAMYLCASSFSRLTNYGYTFGSGTRLTVV.